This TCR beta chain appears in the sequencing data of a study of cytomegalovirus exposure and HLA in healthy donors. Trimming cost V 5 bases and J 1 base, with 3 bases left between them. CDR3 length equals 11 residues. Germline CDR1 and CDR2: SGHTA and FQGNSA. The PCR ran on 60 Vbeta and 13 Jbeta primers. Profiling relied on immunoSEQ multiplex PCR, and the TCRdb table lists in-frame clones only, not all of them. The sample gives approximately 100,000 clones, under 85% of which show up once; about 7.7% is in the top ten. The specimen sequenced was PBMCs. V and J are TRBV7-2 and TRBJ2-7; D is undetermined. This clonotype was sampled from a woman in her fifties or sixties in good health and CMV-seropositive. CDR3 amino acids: CASSPSYEQYF. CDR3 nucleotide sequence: TGTGCCAGCAGCCCGTCCTACGAGCAGTACTTC.